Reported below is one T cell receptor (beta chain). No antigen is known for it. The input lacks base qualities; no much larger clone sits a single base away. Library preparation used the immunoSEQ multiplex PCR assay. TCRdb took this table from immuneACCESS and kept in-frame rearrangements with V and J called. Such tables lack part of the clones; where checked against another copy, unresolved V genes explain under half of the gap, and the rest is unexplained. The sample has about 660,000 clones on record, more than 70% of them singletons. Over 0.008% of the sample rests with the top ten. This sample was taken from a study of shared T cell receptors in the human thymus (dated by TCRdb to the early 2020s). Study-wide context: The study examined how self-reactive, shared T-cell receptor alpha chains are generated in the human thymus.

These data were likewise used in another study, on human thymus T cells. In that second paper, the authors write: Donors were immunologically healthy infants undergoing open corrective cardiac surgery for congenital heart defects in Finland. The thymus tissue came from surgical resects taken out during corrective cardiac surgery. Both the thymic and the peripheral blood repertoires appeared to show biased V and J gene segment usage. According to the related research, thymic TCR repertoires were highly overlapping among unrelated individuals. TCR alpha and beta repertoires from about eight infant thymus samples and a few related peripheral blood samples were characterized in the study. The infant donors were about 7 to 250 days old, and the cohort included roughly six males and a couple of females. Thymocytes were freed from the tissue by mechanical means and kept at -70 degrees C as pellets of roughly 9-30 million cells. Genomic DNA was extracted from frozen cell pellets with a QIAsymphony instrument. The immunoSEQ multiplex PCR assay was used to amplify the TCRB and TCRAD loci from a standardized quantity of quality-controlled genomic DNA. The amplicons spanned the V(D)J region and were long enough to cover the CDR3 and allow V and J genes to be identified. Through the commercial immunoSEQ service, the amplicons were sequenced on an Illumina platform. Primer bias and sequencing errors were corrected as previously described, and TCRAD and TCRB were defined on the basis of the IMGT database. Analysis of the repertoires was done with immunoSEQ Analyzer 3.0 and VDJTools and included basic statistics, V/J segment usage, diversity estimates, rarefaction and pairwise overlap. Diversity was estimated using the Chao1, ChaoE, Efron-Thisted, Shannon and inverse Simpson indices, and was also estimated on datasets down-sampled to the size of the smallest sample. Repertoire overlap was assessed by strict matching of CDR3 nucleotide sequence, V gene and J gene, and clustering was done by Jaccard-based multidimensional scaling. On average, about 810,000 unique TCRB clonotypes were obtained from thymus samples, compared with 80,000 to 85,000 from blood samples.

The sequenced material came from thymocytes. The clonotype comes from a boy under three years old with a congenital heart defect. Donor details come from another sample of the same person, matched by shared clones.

DNA sequence: TGTGCCAGCAGTTGCGACAGACATGAAAACACCATATATTTT. This gives the protein CASSCDRHENTIYF. The V and J genes are TRBV6-5 and TRBJ1-3, with TRBD1 perhaps the D gene, on 5 matching bases. Between the V and J ends, shortened by 4 bases and 6 bases respectively, the junction contains 13 bases. From the germline V gene, CDR1 is MNHEY and CDR2 is SVGAGI. The CDR3 goes from the cysteine to the phenylalanine over 14 residues. Kept here is only the CDR3 DNA, which spans 42 bases and is read in frame from base 1.